The 14 T cell receptor beta chains in this list originate from one sample, sequenced in a study of blood T cell repertoires in COVID-19 (dated by TCRdb to about 2020). To prepare the library, the immunoSEQ multiplex PCR assay was applied. TCRdb took over this immuneACCESS table, retaining in-frame rearrangements with V and J assigned. Such tables are incomplete; in checked studies, under half of the missing clones stem from an unresolved V gene, and the remainder is unexplained. The sample table lists about 110,000 clones, around 90% of them with a count of one. The leading ten clones occupy 4.9% of the sample. The material sequenced was peripheral blood. Receptors originate from a man in his forties with active or convalescent COVID-19.

The chain uses TRBV28 and TRBJ2-1, with D possibly TRBD1 on 5 matching bases. The germline V and J ends were trimmed by 5 bases and 4 bases, with 18 bases remaining between them. Germline values: CDR1 MDHEN, CDR2 SYDVKM. The CDR3 is 16 residues long. CDR3 sequence reads: CASSTSGAARYNEQFF. CDR3 in DNA: TGTGCCAGCAGTACCTCTGGGGCGGCCAGGTACAATGAGCAGTTCTTC.

The chain couples TRBV9 to TRBJ1-3, with D possibly matching TRBD1 (5 bases). This CDR3 contains 16 residues. Deletions cut 0 bases from V and 0 bases from J, with 10 bases between. Germline V lookup: CDR1 SGDLS, CDR2 YYNGEE. The CDR3 sequence is CASSVGLGRSGNTIYF. The CDR3 DNA is TGTGCCAGCAGCGTAGGTCTGGGGCGCTCTGGAAACACCATATATTTT.

The gene calls are TRBV3-1 (or the pseudogene TRBV3-2) and TRBJ2-1; tentative D call: TRBD1 (5 bases). The CDR3 has 11 residues. Per the germline V gene, CDR1 is LGHDT and CDR2 is YNNKEL (reference sequence). Deletions cut 2 bases from V and 12 bases from J, with 8 bases between. This CDR3 is CASSQSGWQFF. CDR3 in DNA: TGTGCCAGCAGCCAATCAGGGTGGCAGTTCTTC.

This chain uses TRBV28 with TRBJ1-1; TRBD1 matches at 7 bases. CDR3 size: 15 residues. After removal of 7 bases from V and 7 bases from J, the junction contained 15 bases not matched to a gene. Germline V gene sequence: CDR1 MDHEN, CDR2 SYDVKM. CDR3 sequence: CASTGWTGPLIEAFF. The CDR3 coding sequence is TGTGCCAGCACCGGTTGGACAGGTCCCCTTATTGAAGCTTTCTTT.

The chain has TRBV6-6 and TRBJ1-6, with D possibly matching TRBD1 (6 bases). V was pared by 6 bases and J by 7 bases, with 16 bases between. The germline V gene encodes CDR1 MNHNY and CDR2 SVGAGI (reference sequence). CDR3 length equals 15 residues. The CDR3 DNA follows: TGTGCCAGCAGCCAGATCACAGGGTTCAATTCACCCCTCCACTTT. It specifies CASSQITGFNSPLHF.

Remarks on this clone: An end of the junction differs from the germline gene, which may be a read error. This chain connects TRBV30 to TRBJ2-3; TRBD1 aligns across 9 bases. CDR3 length: 13 residues. Germline V CDR1 and CDR2: GTSNPN, SVGIG (reference sequence). CDR3 loop: CAWNRGHTDTQYF. DNA for the CDR3: TGTGCGTGGAACAGGGGGCACACAGATACGCAGTATTTT.

V gene TRBV11-3 combines with J gene TRBJ2-3; D ambiguous. The CDR3 sequence is 16 residues long. The V end lost 5 bases, the J end lost 3 bases, and 18 bases lay between the germline ends. Germline V lookup: CDR1 SGHNT, CDR2 YENEEA. The CDR3 here is CASSRSAALNTDTQYF. Here the CDR3 DNA reads TGTGCCAGCAGCCGGTCCGCTGCCTTAAATACAGATACGCAGTATTTT.

This clone has more than one count but fewer than ten. The genes are TRBV10-3 and TRBJ1-6, with 12 positions matching TRBD1. The V segment lost 6 bases and the J segment 9 bases; nucleotides outside the gene matches: 3. The CDR3 runs to 14 residues. Germline V gene sequence: CDR1 ENHRY, CDR2 SYGVKD. CDR3 loop: CAIRPGQGASPLHF. The CDR3 DNA is TGTGCCATCAGACCGGGACAGGGGGCTTCACCCCTCCACTTT.

This chain links TRBV4-1 with TRBJ1-2; tentatively, D is TRBD1 (5 bases). Germline V gives CDR1 MGHRA, CDR2 YSYEKL. The CDR3 is 16 amino acids. V lost 0 bases to trimming and J lost 7 bases, with 18 bases between them. The CDR3 here is CASSQDSNRLSSGYTF. The CDR3 DNA is TGCGCCAGCAGCCAAGACTCGAACAGGCTTTCCTCTGGCTACACCTTC.

This chain links TRBV19 with TRBJ1-1; D unclear. V lost 3 bases and J 14 bases, leaving 22 bases between the germline ends. Germline V gene data show CDR1 as LNHDA and CDR2 as SQIVND (reference sequence). The CDR3 has 14 amino acids. The CDR3 coding sequence is TGTGCCAGTAGTATCTCCCTGACGGGAGCTTTGCCGTTCTTT. It is translated as CASSISLTGALPFF.

The chain joins TRBV7-2 to TRBJ2-7; 8 bases align to TRBD2. The germline V gene encodes CDR1 SGHTA and CDR2 FQGNSA. CDR3 length equals 13 residues. Trimming cost V 8 bases and J 4 bases; bases outside gene matches: 7. Here the CDR3 reads CASGSGGRYEQYF. Here the CDR3 DNA reads TGTGCCAGCGGGTCGGGAGGGCGGTACGAGCAGTACTTC. The full variable domain, its missing parts supplied by reference TRBV7-2 and TRBJ2-7, is GAGVSQSPSNKVTEKGKDVELRCDPISGHTALYWYRQSLGQGLEFLIYFQGNSAPDKSGLPSDRFSAERTGGSVSTLTIQRTQQEDSAVYLCASGSGGRYEQYFGPGTRLTVT.

This chain connects TRBV18 to TRBJ1-5; D gene uncertain. Deletions cut 3 bases from V and 5 bases from J, with 17 bases between. Germline V gene sequence: CDR1 KGHSH, CDR2 LQKENI. The CDR3 covers 16 residues. The CDR3 sequence is CASSPSVLEFHQPQHF. DNA for the CDR3: TGTGCCAGCTCACCTTCCGTTTTAGAGTTTCATCAGCCCCAGCATTTT.

CDR3 nucleotide sequence: TGCAGCGTTGACCGGACTAGCGGGAGAGGCGAGCAGTACTTC. Translating it yields CSVDRTSGRGEQYF. The J gene is TRBJ2-7, the V gene TRBV29-1; 13 bases match TRBD2. Losses at the gene ends were 3 bases for V and 6 bases for J; bases not matched to a gene: 5. Germline loops: CDR1 SQVTM, CDR2 ANQGSEA. This CDR3 has 14 residues.

The chain joins TRBV7-9 to TRBJ2-2, with 10 positions matching TRBD1. Germline V lookup: CDR1 SEHNR, CDR2 FQNEAQ (reference sequence). This CDR3 has 17 residues. V trimming: 0 bases; J trimming: 5 bases; junction bases outside the gene matches: 6. The CDR3 spells CASSLARQGAVTGELFF. The DNA of the CDR3 is TGTGCCAGCAGCTTAGCACGACAGGGGGCGGTAACCGGGGAGCTGTTTTTT.